This TCR beta chain originates from a study of breast tumors, draining lymph nodes, adjacent tissues. Study findings and constraints: Tumor repertoires ranked between lymph nodes and nontumor tissue in diversity, with V and J gene preferences. Luminal-like breast cancer showed significantly greater tumor-nontumor repertoire similarity than basal-like breast cancer did. Findings are consistent with lymph node origin and intratumoral expansion of most tumor T cells. Tumor T cell lymph node origin was a supported hypothesis, not proven.

Comments on this clonotype: The antigen is unknown.

Breast cancer patients provided tissue from their axillary draining lymph nodes. TCRdb used MiXCR to reprocess the multiplex PCR reads, holding one entry per CDR3 protein. The table shows 130,000 or so distinct CDR3 sequences, with approximately 29% occurring only once. Sequences were obtained from axillary lymph node tissue. The receptor comes from a female donor with breast cancer. Some clones in this sample may be carry-over from other donors' samples.

The CDR3 nucleotides are TGTGCCAGCAGCTTAGTTCAGGGGGATAATTCACCCCTCCACTTT. This codes for CASSLVQGDNSPLHF. This chain uses TRBV11-1 with TRBJ1-6, with 7 positions matching TRBD1. The trim removed 1 base at V and 5 bases at J, leaving 2 bases unmatched. The CDR3 is 15 amino acids. CDR1 and CDR2 (germline): SGHAT, FQDESV (reference sequence).